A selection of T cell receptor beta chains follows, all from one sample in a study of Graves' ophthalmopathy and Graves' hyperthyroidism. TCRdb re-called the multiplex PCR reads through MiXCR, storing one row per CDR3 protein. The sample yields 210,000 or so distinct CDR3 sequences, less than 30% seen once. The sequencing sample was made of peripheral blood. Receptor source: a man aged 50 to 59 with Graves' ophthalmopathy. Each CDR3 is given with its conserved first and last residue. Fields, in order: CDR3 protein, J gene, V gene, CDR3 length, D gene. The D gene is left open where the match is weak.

cdr3_aa: CASSPSGAGRELFF
j_call: TRBJ2-2
v_call: TRBV28
cdr3_length: 14
d_call: TRBD2

cdr3_aa: CASRDSLNTEAFF
j_call: TRBJ1-1
v_call: TRBV2
cdr3_length: 13
d_call: -

cdr3_aa: CASSIMTGGKNSPLHF
j_call: TRBJ1-6
v_call: TRBV19
cdr3_length: 16
d_call: TRBD1

cdr3_aa: CASSYDSGANVLTF
j_call: TRBJ2-6
v_call: TRBV6-5
cdr3_length: 14
d_call: -

cdr3_aa: CASRSTGLSTGELFF
j_call: TRBJ2-2
v_call: TRBV7-2
cdr3_length: 15
d_call: -

cdr3_aa: CASSDRQGPIREQYF
j_call: TRBJ2-7
v_call: TRBV2
cdr3_length: 15
d_call: -

cdr3_aa: CSVEGTGLTEAFF
j_call: TRBJ1-1
v_call: TRBV29-1
cdr3_length: 13
d_call: -

cdr3_aa: CASSLGASGSKETQYF
j_call: TRBJ2-5
v_call: TRBV5-1
cdr3_length: 16
d_call: TRBD2

cdr3_aa: CASSHSGRGTDTQYF
j_call: TRBJ2-3
v_call: TRBV11-1
cdr3_length: 15
d_call: TRBD2

cdr3_aa: CASTDRGDTEAFF
j_call: TRBJ1-1
v_call: TRBV6-2/TRBV6-3
cdr3_length: 13
d_call: TRBD1

cdr3_aa: CASSTYRGGNTIYF
j_call: TRBJ1-3
v_call: TRBV6-1
cdr3_length: 14
d_call: -

cdr3_aa: CASSQVDSWEQYF
j_call: TRBJ2-7
v_call: TRBV3-1
cdr3_length: 13
d_call: -

cdr3_aa: CASSQTGPQHF
j_call: TRBJ1-5
v_call: TRBV6-1
cdr3_length: 11
d_call: -

cdr3_aa: CATRDRGTYEQYF
j_call: TRBJ2-7
v_call: TRBV15
cdr3_length: 13
d_call: TRBD1

cdr3_aa: CASTDRGGKNIQYF
j_call: TRBJ2-4
v_call: TRBV28
cdr3_length: 14
d_call: TRBD2

cdr3_aa: CASSSGTGTPSSYEQYF
j_call: TRBJ2-7
v_call: TRBV6-2/TRBV6-3
cdr3_length: 17
d_call: -

cdr3_aa: CATSTLTGTYEQYF
j_call: TRBJ2-7
v_call: TRBV15
cdr3_length: 14
d_call: -

cdr3_aa: CASSQTGPGGYTF
j_call: TRBJ1-2
v_call: TRBV12-3/TRBV12-4
cdr3_length: 13
d_call: -

cdr3_aa: CASRGGGSSTEAFF
j_call: TRBJ1-1
v_call: TRBV6-2/TRBV6-3
cdr3_length: 14
d_call: TRBD1

cdr3_aa: CASSLRTSGKAGELFF
j_call: TRBJ2-2
v_call: TRBV14
cdr3_length: 16
d_call: TRBD2

cdr3_aa: CASGPEAGRGEQYF
j_call: TRBJ2-7
v_call: TRBV7-8
cdr3_length: 14
d_call: -

cdr3_aa: CASSLGGTGGFYERYF
j_call: TRBJ2-7
v_call: TRBV5-4
cdr3_length: 16
d_call: TRBD1

cdr3_aa: CASSLAEGGTGRKTQYF
j_call: TRBJ2-5
v_call: TRBV5-1
cdr3_length: 17
d_call: TRBD1

cdr3_aa: CAWSARSRTSGSRQYF
j_call: TRBJ2-7
v_call: TRBV30
cdr3_length: 16
d_call: TRBD2

cdr3_aa: CASSYSSGRSGSYEQYF
j_call: TRBJ2-7
v_call: TRBV6-2/TRBV6-3
cdr3_length: 17
d_call: -

cdr3_aa: CASSVEVSLWETQYF
j_call: TRBJ2-5
v_call: TRBV9
cdr3_length: 15
d_call: -

cdr3_aa: CASSYNTGIPYEQYF
j_call: TRBJ2-7
v_call: TRBV12-3/TRBV12-4
cdr3_length: 15
d_call: -

cdr3_aa: CASRGYNNQPQHF
j_call: TRBJ1-5
v_call: TRBV28
cdr3_length: 13
d_call: -

cdr3_aa: CSARGGASYEQYF
j_call: TRBJ2-7
v_call: TRBV20-1
cdr3_length: 13
d_call: -

cdr3_aa: CASSSLAGREETQYF
j_call: TRBJ2-5
v_call: TRBV28
cdr3_length: 15
d_call: -

cdr3_aa: CASSPTYGGRRSYEQYF
j_call: TRBJ2-7
v_call: TRBV28
cdr3_length: 17
d_call: -

cdr3_aa: CASSLVDLVQGGEAFF
j_call: TRBJ1-1
v_call: TRBV11-2
cdr3_length: 16
d_call: -

cdr3_aa: CASSRLAANTGELFF
j_call: TRBJ2-2
v_call: TRBV6-2/TRBV6-3
cdr3_length: 15
d_call: TRBD2

cdr3_aa: CASSLVSGSSAYEQYF
j_call: TRBJ2-7
v_call: TRBV11-3
cdr3_length: 16
d_call: TRBD2

cdr3_aa: CASSMFLGTGELFF
j_call: TRBJ2-2
v_call: TRBV27
cdr3_length: 14
d_call: -

cdr3_aa: CASSFDALAYNSPLHF
j_call: TRBJ1-6
v_call: TRBV28
cdr3_length: 16
d_call: -

cdr3_aa: CASTERERQETQYF
j_call: TRBJ2-5
v_call: TRBV6-1
cdr3_length: 14
d_call: -

cdr3_aa: CASSRTSGSPLFSYEQYF
j_call: TRBJ2-7
v_call: TRBV19
cdr3_length: 18
d_call: TRBD2

cdr3_aa: CASSLGANVLTF
j_call: TRBJ2-6
v_call: TRBV7-2
cdr3_length: 12
d_call: -

cdr3_aa: CASSPLSDTEAFF
j_call: TRBJ1-1
v_call: TRBV18
cdr3_length: 13
d_call: -

cdr3_aa: CSAVEGNTEAFF
j_call: TRBJ1-1
v_call: TRBV20-1
cdr3_length: 12
d_call: -

cdr3_aa: CATSSQGEAETQYF
j_call: TRBJ2-5
v_call: TRBV15
cdr3_length: 14
d_call: -

cdr3_aa: CATSRPGQNTYEQYF
j_call: TRBJ2-7
v_call: TRBV15
cdr3_length: 15
d_call: TRBD1

cdr3_aa: CASSDGPQETQYF
j_call: TRBJ2-5
v_call: TRBV6-1
cdr3_length: 13
d_call: -

cdr3_aa: CASSLAQGEPTGELFF
j_call: TRBJ2-2
v_call: TRBV12-3/TRBV12-4
cdr3_length: 16
d_call: -

cdr3_aa: CASSSPGGGGGETQYF
j_call: TRBJ2-5
v_call: TRBV7-8
cdr3_length: 16
d_call: TRBD2

cdr3_aa: CASSFPRGQYF
j_call: TRBJ2-7
v_call: TRBV28
cdr3_length: 11
d_call: -

cdr3_aa: CASSLAGGRSETQYF
j_call: TRBJ2-5
v_call: TRBV5-1
cdr3_length: 15
d_call: TRBD2

cdr3_aa: CASSPTTKWSYEQYF
j_call: TRBJ2-7
v_call: TRBV27
cdr3_length: 15
d_call: -

cdr3_aa: CASSLQGPNTEAFF
j_call: TRBJ1-1
v_call: TRBV12-3/TRBV12-4
cdr3_length: 14
d_call: -

cdr3_aa: CASSRRLAGGYTQYF
j_call: TRBJ2-3
v_call: TRBV28
cdr3_length: 15
d_call: TRBD2

cdr3_aa: CASSSGQGISEQYF
j_call: TRBJ2-7
v_call: TRBV28
cdr3_length: 14
d_call: TRBD1

cdr3_aa: CASSPRGRPGNTEAFF
j_call: TRBJ1-1
v_call: TRBV28
cdr3_length: 16
d_call: TRBD1

cdr3_aa: CSARGTGPRETQYF
j_call: TRBJ2-5
v_call: TRBV20-1
cdr3_length: 14
d_call: -

cdr3_aa: CASSSYSYGYTF
j_call: TRBJ1-2
v_call: TRBV12-3/TRBV12-4
cdr3_length: 12
d_call: -

cdr3_aa: CASSGGLGTSAYEQYF
j_call: TRBJ2-7
v_call: TRBV2
cdr3_length: 16
d_call: TRBD2

cdr3_aa: CASTLQGFHNSPLHF
j_call: TRBJ1-6
v_call: TRBV12-3/TRBV12-4
cdr3_length: 15
d_call: -

cdr3_aa: CASAGNSITEQYF
j_call: TRBJ2-7
v_call: TRBV28
cdr3_length: 13
d_call: -

cdr3_aa: CASSIGSGGGAYEQYF
j_call: TRBJ2-7
v_call: TRBV19
cdr3_length: 16
d_call: -